What follows are 2 T cell receptor beta chains derived from one specimen sequenced in a study of monozygotic twins with cystic fibrosis. The assay was immunoSEQ multiplex PCR, and TCRdb's table has in-frame clones only and misses some. The sample lists 35,000 or so clones; about 87% were seen once. Sequenced sample: blood. The receptors shown here come from a girl aged 2-10 years with cystic fibrosis.

The genes are TRBV25-1 and TRBJ1-1; D possibly corresponds to TRBD1 (6 bases). Germline-derived CDR1 and CDR2 are MGHDK and SYGVNS. V was pared by 1 base and J by 4 bases, with 16 bases between. The CDR3 runs to 16 residues. The CDR3 here is CASSELGRPRGTEAFF. CDR3 DNA: TGTGCCAGCAGTGAATTGGGCAGACCCAGGGGCACTGAAGCTTTCTTT.

The rearrangement joins TRBV5-1 to TRBJ2-3, with 7 bases lining up with TRBD2. Germline V gene sequence: CDR1 SGHRS, CDR2 YFSETQ. This CDR3 comprises 14 residues. V was clipped by 1 base and J by 5 bases; unmatched bases: 4. The CDR3 region has the DNA TGCGCCAGCAGCTTGAGTCTAGCGGTAGATACGCAGTATTTT. Translation gives CASSLSLAVDTQYF. Using reference TRBV5-1 and TRBJ2-3 for the parts outside the CDR3, the full variable domain is KAGVTQTPRYLIKTRGQQVTLSCSPISGHRSVSWYQQTPGQGLQFLFEYFSETQRNKGNFPGRFSGRQFSNSRSEMNVSTLELGDSALYLCASSLSLAVDTQYFGPGTRLTVL.